The rows below give T cell receptor beta chains drawn from one sample of a study of T-cell reconstitution after alpha-beta-depleted transplantation in children. Each CDR3 protein gets one entry after TCRdb re-called the PCR reads with MiXCR. The data hold hundreds of thousands of distinct CDR3 sequences, with about 15% observed a single time. The sequenced sample was PBMCs from the stem cell graft donor, obtained from the stem cell graft. The source of these receptors is a human donor who donated a stem cell graft to a child with acute myeloid leukemia. Each CDR3 is given with its conserved first and last residue. A D gene is named only where the DNA matches it firmly. Size is omitted from some rows. Given values are once, few, many or a class for expanded clones.

>TRBV7-9|NA|NA
CASSLVGGGENLFF
>TRBV19|NA|NA
CASSVDITGELFF
>TRBV6-1|NA|few
CASSERQRAKNIQYF
>TRBV10-1|NA|NA
CASSEARVSTDTQYF
>TRBV20-1|NA|few
CSARDGGGSQPQHF
>TRBV5-5|NA|few
CASSLGTRGIQYF
>TRBV28|NA|NA
CASSPLGMSNQPQHF
>TRBV7-9|NA|NA
CASSFGSIDGYTF
>TRBV27|NA|NA
CASSLWASLGNEQFF
>TRBV9|TRBD2|NA
CASSDISGGAYNEQFF
>TRBV9|NA|few
CASSVDGRDTNTEAFF
>TRBV5-1|TRBD1|NA
CASSATRTGDFGGELFF
>TRBV7-9|TRBD2|few
CASSTTTLAGGGEQFF
>TRBV12-3/TRBV12-4|NA|NA
CASSHEELNTEAFF
>TRBV20-1|NA|many
CSARDLGFSGNTIYF
>TRBV4-3|TRBD1|NA
CASSHDRVRDEQFF
>TRBV20-1|NA|NA
CSARDFELTGELFF
>TRBV15|TRBD2|NA
CATSPPITSEYNEQFF
>TRBV20-1|TRBD1|many
CSARRSLGQGYGYTF
>TRBV20-1|NA|NA
CSARDKANYGYTF
>TRBV9|TRBD1|many
CASSVGWDRNSYEQYF
>TRBV6-2/TRBV6-3|TRBD2|NA
CASSYSGLAGPLSSYNEQFF
>TRBV20-1|TRBD1|few
CSARRQGRFSNYGYTF
>TRBV6-1|NA|NA
CASSGFGKVKTQYF
>TRBV7-8|NA|many
CASSPSRREGVYNEQFF
>TRBV6-5|NA|many
CASSYSGQITQYF
>TRBV7-8|NA|NA
CASSPPFRDWSYEQYF
>TRBV20-1|TRBD1|many
CSARPDRAEQFF
>TRBV20-1|NA|many
CSARVWGTYEQYF
>TRBV5-6|NA|few
CASSSEGFGSPLHF
>TRBV5-6|NA|many
CASSRQSEQFF
>TRBV29-1|NA|NA
CSVEDRGGRMEAFF
>TRBV20-1|NA|many
CSARPGGSYEQYF
>TRBV25-1|NA|many
CASNGSSPTKAYNEQFF
>TRBV20-1|NA|many
CSARDQDIYYEQYF
>TRBV20-1|NA|many
CSASSAGGSTDTQYF
>TRBV12-3/TRBV12-4|TRBD1|NA
CASSLLATGGQPQHF
>TRBV29-1|NA|NA
CSVERQGTQYF
>TRBV20-1|TRBD1|many
CSALNARQGRNTEAFF
>TRBV7-2|NA|NA
CASNLGPNLNTGELFF
>TRBV5-1|NA|NA
CASSPQGGDNSPLHF
>TRBV15|NA|few
CATSRDERSAHRELFF
>TRBV29-1|NA|many
CSVEGYTGTYEQYF
>TRBV20-1|NA|many
CSAGGGASNQPQHF
>TRBV20-1|NA|many
CSARTASSYNEQFF
>TRBV9|NA|NA
CASRADGGRNYGYTF
>TRBV20-1|TRBD1|many
CSARSGTDYGYTF
>TRBV7-2|NA|NA
CASSLNEGGYNEQFF
>TRBV20-1|TRBD2|many
CSASKRGYSTDTQYF
>TRBV7-2|NA|many
CASSTVGGETQYF